The next 3 T cell receptor beta chains were all read from a single sample in a study of blood T cell repertoires in COVID-19. TCRdb's table, derived via immunoSEQ multiplex PCR, lists solely in-frame clones and lacks some. The profile covers around 270,000 clones, with around nine tenths appearing a single time and over 7.5% taken by the ten largest. The sample was peripheral blood. These receptors all stem from a man between 40 and 49 years old who had recovered from COVID-19.

This clone has a single count. V gene TRBV6-5 combines with J gene TRBJ1-1; D is uncertain. V was shortened by 2 bases and J by 3 bases, with 7 bases between the two germline ends. Germline loops: CDR1 MNHEY, CDR2 SVGAGI. The CDR3 has 13 amino acids. The CDR3 protein is CASSYVSYTEAFF. CDR3 nucleotide sequence: TGTGCCAGCAGTTACGTGTCCTACACTGAAGCTTTCTTT.

The chain couples TRBV4-1 to TRBJ1-2; TRBD1 is a possible D gene (5 bases). From germline, CDR1 is MGHRA and CDR2 YSYEKL. V gave up 6 bases and J gave up 0 bases, with 11 bases separating them. CDR3 size: 14 residues. The CDR3 loop is CASRTAEANYGYTF. The CDR3 DNA is TGCGCCAGCAGGACAGCTGAAGCTAACTATGGCTACACCTTC.

The V and J genes are TRBV5-1 and TRBJ1-1; no clear D gene. The CDR3 consists of 14 residues. V shed 1 base and J shed 0 bases, with 7 bases lying between them. Germline CDR1 SGHRS, CDR2 YFSETQ. In DNA form, the CDR3 reads TGCGCCAGCAGCTTGTTTCAGATGAACACTGAAGCTTTCTTT. Translated: CASSLFQMNTEAFF.